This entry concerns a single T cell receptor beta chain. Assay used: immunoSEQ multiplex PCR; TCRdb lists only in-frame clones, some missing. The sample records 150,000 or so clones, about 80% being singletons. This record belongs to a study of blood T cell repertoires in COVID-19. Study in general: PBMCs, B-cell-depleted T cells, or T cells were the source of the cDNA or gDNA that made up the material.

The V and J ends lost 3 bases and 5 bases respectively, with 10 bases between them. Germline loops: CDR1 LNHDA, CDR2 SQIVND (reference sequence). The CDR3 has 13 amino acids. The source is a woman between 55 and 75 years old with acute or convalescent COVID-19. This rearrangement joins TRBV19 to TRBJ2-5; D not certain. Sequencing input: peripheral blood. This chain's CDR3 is CASSIPPVETQYF. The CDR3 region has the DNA TGTGCCAGTAGTATCCCCCCAGTGGAGACCCAGTACTTC.